The rows below give T cell receptor beta chains drawn from one sample of a study of monozygotic twins with inflammatory bowel disease. TCRdb re-called the 5' RACE reads and shows each CDR3 protein once, DNA omitted. The sample's table shows nearly 450,000 distinct CDR3 sequences. The sequencing input was blood. All receptors come from a human donor with ulcerative colitis or Crohn's disease, or a healthy co-twin of an affected twin (not recorded which). The CDR3 runs from the conserved cysteine through the conserved F or W.

j_gene: TRBJ2-1; v_gene: TRBV27; len: 12; CDR3aa: CASSPGLWGQFF
j_gene: TRBJ2-5; v_gene: TRBV12-3/TRBV12-4; len: 14; CDR3aa: CASRWTGVGETQYF
j_gene: TRBJ1-1; v_gene: TRBV7-9; len: 14; CDR3aa: CASEGGVGNTVAFF
j_gene: TRBJ1-4; v_gene: TRBV6-1; len: 15; CDR3aa: CASSDQDRGSEKLFF
j_gene: TRBJ2-5; v_gene: TRBV5-6; len: 13; CDR3aa: CASSLGRVGTQYF
j_gene: TRBJ1-1; v_gene: TRBV7-2; len: 15; CDR3aa: CASSLVSGQNTEAFF
j_gene: TRBJ2-1; v_gene: TRBV7-3; len: 18; CDR3aa: CASSPQGGLAGGYNEQFF
j_gene: TRBJ2-4; v_gene: TRBV3-1; len: 19; CDR3aa: CASSQPATSGGKGKNIQYF
j_gene: TRBJ1-5; v_gene: TRBV5-1; len: 16; CDR3aa: CASSLEPGTVYQPQHF
j_gene: TRBJ1-6; v_gene: TRBV5-1; len: 14; CDR3aa: CASRSTGLNSPLHF
j_gene: TRBJ1-4; v_gene: TRBV18; len: 14; CDR3aa: CASSATGEGEKLFF
j_gene: TRBJ1-5; v_gene: TRBV6-4; len: 13; CDR3aa: CASSNAPGQPQHF
j_gene: TRBJ1-6; v_gene: TRBV10-3; len: 14; CDR3aa: CASAGWDPNSPLHF
j_gene: TRBJ1-6; v_gene: TRBV10-3; len: 14; CDR3aa: CAISVRQGESPLHF
j_gene: TRBJ2-2; v_gene: TRBV19; len: 16; CDR3aa: CASSRGLAENTGELFF
j_gene: TRBJ2-1; v_gene: TRBV7-2; len: 15; CDR3aa: CASNQILSSYNEQFF
j_gene: TRBJ1-3; v_gene: TRBV5-5; len: 15; CDR3aa: CASSFLSASGNTIYF
j_gene: TRBJ2-1; v_gene: TRBV30; len: 14; CDR3aa: CAWSVWLAELKQFF
j_gene: TRBJ1-1; v_gene: TRBV3-1; len: 14; CDR3aa: CASSFRTANTEAFF
j_gene: TRBJ1-2; v_gene: TRBV30; len: 12; CDR3aa: CAASTGGYGYTF
j_gene: TRBJ1-1; v_gene: TRBV18; len: 14; CDR3aa: CASSLRQENTEAFF
j_gene: TRBJ1-1; v_gene: TRBV5-1; len: 14; CDR3aa: CASSGGTARTEAFF
j_gene: TRBJ1-2; v_gene: TRBV6-4; len: 11; CDR3aa: CASSDGAGYTF
j_gene: TRBJ1-2; v_gene: TRBV5-1; len: 15; CDR3aa: CASSWRGENEDGYTF
j_gene: TRBJ2-2; v_gene: TRBV2; len: 13; CDR3aa: CASRQGGTGELFF
j_gene: TRBJ1-1; v_gene: TRBV27; len: 14; CDR3aa: CASNLWTGDTEAFF
j_gene: TRBJ1-2; v_gene: TRBV6-5; len: 15; CDR3aa: CASSYGGGGSGGYTF
j_gene: TRBJ2-3; v_gene: TRBV19; len: 16; CDR3aa: CASSPGTGRGPDTQYF
j_gene: TRBJ1-4; v_gene: TRBV12-3/TRBV12-4; len: 13; CDR3aa: CASSWTEEEKLFF
j_gene: TRBJ2-3; v_gene: TRBV10-3; len: 19; CDR3aa: CAISERLAGVIGSTDTQYF
j_gene: TRBJ2-1; v_gene: TRBV20-1; len: 13; CDR3aa: CSGDRGSTNEQFF
j_gene: TRBJ1-1; v_gene: TRBV3-1; len: 14; CDR3aa: CASKLPGSNTEAFF
j_gene: TRBJ1-3; v_gene: TRBV30; len: 15; CDR3aa: CAWSLGALSGNTIYF
j_gene: TRBJ2-7; v_gene: TRBV4-1; len: 16; CDR3aa: CASSLSPTSGAHEQYF
j_gene: TRBJ2-3; v_gene: TRBV9; len: 15; CDR3aa: CASSVGPGDTDTQYF
j_gene: TRBJ2-7; v_gene: TRBV4-2; len: 15; CDR3aa: CASSRAGGLSYEQYF
j_gene: TRBJ2-3; v_gene: TRBV5-4; len: 15; CDR3aa: CASSPLGGPSDTQYF
j_gene: TRBJ2-2; v_gene: TRBV29-1; len: 14; CDR3aa: CSVHQGVDTGELFF
j_gene: TRBJ2-3; v_gene: TRBV6-2/TRBV6-3; len: 16; CDR3aa: CASSPLAGAGTDTQYF
j_gene: TRBJ2-5; v_gene: TRBV11-2; len: 13; CDR3aa: CASSLGRAETQYF
j_gene: TRBJ2-3; v_gene: TRBV6-2/TRBV6-3; len: 14; CDR3aa: CASSWDLFTDTQYF
j_gene: TRBJ1-3; v_gene: TRBV30; len: 15; CDR3aa: CAWRRGQSSGNTIYF
j_gene: TRBJ2-5; v_gene: TRBV6-5; len: 15; CDR3aa: CASSYSGGIQETQYF
j_gene: TRBJ2-3; v_gene: TRBV20-1; len: 14; CDR3aa: CSANKRGSSDTQYF
j_gene: TRBJ2-3; v_gene: TRBV19; len: 15; CDR3aa: CASSPWRLAGDTQYF
j_gene: TRBJ2-1; v_gene: TRBV9; len: 12; CDR3aa: CASSVDYNEQFF
j_gene: TRBJ2-3; v_gene: TRBV7-2; len: 12; CDR3aa: CASTLAADTQYF
j_gene: TRBJ1-2; v_gene: TRBV12-3/TRBV12-4; len: 14; CDR3aa: CASSTDTANYGYTF
j_gene: TRBJ1-2; v_gene: TRBV18; len: 15; CDR3aa: CASSPTPDLNYGYTF